This T cell receptor (beta chain) was obtained from a study of blood T cell repertoires in COVID-19. V was trimmed by 0 bases and J by 5 bases, leaving 15 bases between them. This CDR3 spans 15 amino acids. CDR1 is SGHNT, CDR2 YYREEE, per germline (reference sequence). This table comes from immunoSEQ multiplex PCR, and its TCRdb copy is limited to in-frame clones, with some not included. The sample includes under 400,000 clones, roughly 90% of them seen just once. The table lists this clone with a few counts. J is TRBJ2-7 and V is TRBV5-4; D is unclear. The clonotype comes from a young woman who had been exposed to COVID-19. The sequencing sample was made of PBMCs or T cells enriched from blood (not recorded which). The CDR3 spells CASSLAAVKMDEQYF. In DNA, the CDR3 is TGTGCCAGCAGCTTGGCCGCGGTGAAAATGGACGAGCAGTACTTC.